The 2 T cell receptor beta chains reported below all come from one sample, sequenced in a study of molecular identifiers for immune sequencing clone quantification. TCRdb independently ran MiXCR on the PCR reads; one entry per CDR3 protein. The table records more than 550,000 distinct CDR3 sequences, roughly 27% of them present only once. The sequencing sample was made of naive CD8+ T cells from blood, with Jurkat cell RNA spiked in. Subset in this sample: FACS-sorted CD8+CD4-CCR7+CD45RA+ naive T cells. Receptors originate from a human donor in good health. Some libraries in this study had Jurkat cell RNA spiked in.

Of note for this clonotype: One end of the junction is discordant with germline, which a read error may explain. V and J are TRBV12-3 or TRBV12-4 and TRBJ1-4; D not resolved. This CDR3 comprises 14 residues. The chain's CDR3 is CASMDPTTSEKLFF. As DNA, the CDR3 is TGTGCCAGCATGGACCCCACAACTAGTGAAAAACTGTTTTTT.

This clonotype was recorded a few times. The chain uses TRBV3-1 and TRBJ2-2; possible D gene TRBD1, 6 bases. The length of the CDR3 is 16 residues. The V gene's germline CDR1 is LGHDT and CDR2 YNNKEL (reference sequence). The V gene lost 10 bases and the J gene lost 1 base, with 19 bases spanning the gap. CDR3 coding DNA: TGTGCCACCCGACACCACGGGACACAGAACACCGGGGAGCTGTTTTTT. This encodes CATRHHGTQNTGELFF.